This T cell receptor (beta chain) was obtained from a study of early stage breast cancer tumors. Study details: Of approximately 16 invasive breast tumors, around 13 were hormone receptor-positive, HER2-negative. Under 10 ER+/PR+/HER2- tumors were invasive ductal; a few were invasive lobular. Study-wide results and limits: Compared with adjacent normal breast, tumors showed about 2.5-fold denser, more clonal T cells. Functional markers like CD4, CD8 and FOXP3 were missed in bulk sequencing.

Germline CDR1 and CDR2: MGHDK and SYGVNS. This CDR3 has 16 amino acids. J was trimmed by 11 bases and V by 0 bases; bases with no gene match: 8. Points on this clone: The antigen is unknown.

Sequenced by immunoSEQ multiplex PCR; TCRdb stores in-frame clones only, minus some. The sample includes around 48,000 clones, over 80% of them seen just once. The rearrangement links TRBV25-1 to TRBJ1-4; 11 positions match TRBD1. The source is a person between 65 and 79 years old with breast cancer. The specimen was blood. The CDR3, as DNA: TGTGCCAGCAGTGAATATAAGGGACAGGGGGTTGAGAAACTGTTTTTT. Its translation is CASSEYKGQGVEKLFF.